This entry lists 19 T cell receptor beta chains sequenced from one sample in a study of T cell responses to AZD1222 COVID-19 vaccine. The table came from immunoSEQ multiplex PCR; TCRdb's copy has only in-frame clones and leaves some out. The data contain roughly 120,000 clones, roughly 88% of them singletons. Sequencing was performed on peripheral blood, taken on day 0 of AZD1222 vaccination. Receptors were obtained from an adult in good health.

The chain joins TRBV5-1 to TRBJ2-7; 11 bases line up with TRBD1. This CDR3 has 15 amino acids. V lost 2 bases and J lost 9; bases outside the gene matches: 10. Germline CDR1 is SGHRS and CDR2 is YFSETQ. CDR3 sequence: CASSFDPGQGVGQYF. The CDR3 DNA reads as TGCGCCAGCAGCTTTGATCCGGGACAGGGGGTAGGGCAGTACTTC.

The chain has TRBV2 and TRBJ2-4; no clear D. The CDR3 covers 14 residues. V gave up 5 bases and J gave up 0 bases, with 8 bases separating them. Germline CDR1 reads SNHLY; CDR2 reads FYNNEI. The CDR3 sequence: CASSRTVAKNIQYF. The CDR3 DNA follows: TGTGCCAGCAGTAGGACGGTAGCCAAAAACATTCAGTACTTC.

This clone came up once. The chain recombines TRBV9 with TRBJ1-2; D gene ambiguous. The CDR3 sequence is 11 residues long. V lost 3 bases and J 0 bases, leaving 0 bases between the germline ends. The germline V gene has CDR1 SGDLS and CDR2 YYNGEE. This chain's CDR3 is CASSANYGYTF. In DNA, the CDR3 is TGTGCCAGCAGCGCTAACTATGGCTACACCTTC.

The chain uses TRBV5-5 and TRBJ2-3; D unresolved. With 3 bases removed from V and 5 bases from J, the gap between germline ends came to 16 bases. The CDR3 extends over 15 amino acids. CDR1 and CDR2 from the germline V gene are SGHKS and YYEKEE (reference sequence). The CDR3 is CASSSTGRTIDTQYF. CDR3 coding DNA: TGTGCCAGCAGCTCTACTGGGCGGACGATAGATACGCAGTATTTT.

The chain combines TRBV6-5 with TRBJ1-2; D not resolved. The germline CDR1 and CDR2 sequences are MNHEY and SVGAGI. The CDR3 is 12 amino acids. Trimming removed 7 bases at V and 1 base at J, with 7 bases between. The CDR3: CASTGINYGYTF. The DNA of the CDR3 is TGTGCCAGCACTGGGATTAACTATGGCTACACCTTC.

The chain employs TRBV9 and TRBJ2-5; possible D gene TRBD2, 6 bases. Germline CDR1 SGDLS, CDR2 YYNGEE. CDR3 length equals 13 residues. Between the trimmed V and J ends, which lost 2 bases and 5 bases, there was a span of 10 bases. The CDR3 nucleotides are TGTGCCAGCAGCGTGGGGGGACTCGAGACCCAGTACTTC. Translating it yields CASSVGGLETQYF. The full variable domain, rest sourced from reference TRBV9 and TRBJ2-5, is DSGVTQTPKHLITATGQRVTLRCSPRSGDLSVYWYQQSLDQGLQFLIQYYNGEERAKGNILERFSAQQFPDLHSELNLSSLELGDSALYFCASSVGGLETQYFGPGTRLLVL.

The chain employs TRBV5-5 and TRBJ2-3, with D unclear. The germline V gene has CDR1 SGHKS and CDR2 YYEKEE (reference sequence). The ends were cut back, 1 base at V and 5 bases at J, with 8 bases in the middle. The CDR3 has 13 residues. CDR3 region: CASSLPGKDTQYF. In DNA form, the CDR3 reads TGTGCCAGCAGCTTGCCTGGAAAAGATACGCAGTATTTT.

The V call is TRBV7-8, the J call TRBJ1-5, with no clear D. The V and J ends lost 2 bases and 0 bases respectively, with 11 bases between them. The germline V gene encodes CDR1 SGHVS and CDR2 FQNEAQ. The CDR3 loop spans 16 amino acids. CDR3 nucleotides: TGTGCCAGCAGCTTAAGGCGGGTGGATAGCAATCAGCCCCAGCATTTT. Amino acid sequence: CASSLRRVDSNQPQHF.

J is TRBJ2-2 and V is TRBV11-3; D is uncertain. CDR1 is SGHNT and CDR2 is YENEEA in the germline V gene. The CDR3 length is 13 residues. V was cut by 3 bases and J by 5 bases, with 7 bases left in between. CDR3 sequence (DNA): TGTGCCAGCAGCTTCCAGAGAACCGGGGAGCTGTTTTTT. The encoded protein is CASSFQRTGELFF.

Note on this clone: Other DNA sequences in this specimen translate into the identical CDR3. The CDR3 region is CASSLIQGNTEAFF. The CDR3 DNA is TGTGCCAGCAGTTTAATACAGGGCAACACTGAAGCTTTCTTT. This chain joins TRBV28 and TRBJ1-1; weak D call: TRBD1 (6 bases). The V and J ends lost 2 bases and 2 bases respectively, with 9 bases between them. The CDR3 consists of 14 residues. CDR1 and CDR2 (germline): MDHEN, SYDVKM.

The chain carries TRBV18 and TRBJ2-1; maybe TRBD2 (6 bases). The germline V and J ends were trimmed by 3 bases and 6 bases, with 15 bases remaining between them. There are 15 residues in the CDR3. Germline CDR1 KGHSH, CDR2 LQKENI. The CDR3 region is CASSPRQLEGNEQFF. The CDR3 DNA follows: TGTGCCAGCTCACCTCGACAGTTGGAGGGCAATGAGCAGTTCTTC.

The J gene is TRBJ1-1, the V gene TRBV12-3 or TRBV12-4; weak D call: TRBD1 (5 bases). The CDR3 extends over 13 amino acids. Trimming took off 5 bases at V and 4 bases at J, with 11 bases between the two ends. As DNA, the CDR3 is TGTGCCAGCAGTAGCAGGGAGGGCACTGAAGCTTTCTTT. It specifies CASSSREGTEAFF.

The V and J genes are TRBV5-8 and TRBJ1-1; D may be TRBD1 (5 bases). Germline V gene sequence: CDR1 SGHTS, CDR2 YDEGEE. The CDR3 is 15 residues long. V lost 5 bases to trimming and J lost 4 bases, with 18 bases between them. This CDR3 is CASRDSRGVTTEAFF. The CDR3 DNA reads TGTGCCAGCAGGGACTCACGGGGCGTGACCACTGAAGCTTTCTTT.

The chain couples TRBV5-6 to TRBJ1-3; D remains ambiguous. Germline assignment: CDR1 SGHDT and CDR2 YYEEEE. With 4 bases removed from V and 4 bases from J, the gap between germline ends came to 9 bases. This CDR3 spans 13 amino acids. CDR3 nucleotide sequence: TGTGCCAGCAGCCCGGTTTCCGGAAACACCATATATTTT. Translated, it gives CASSPVSGNTIYF.

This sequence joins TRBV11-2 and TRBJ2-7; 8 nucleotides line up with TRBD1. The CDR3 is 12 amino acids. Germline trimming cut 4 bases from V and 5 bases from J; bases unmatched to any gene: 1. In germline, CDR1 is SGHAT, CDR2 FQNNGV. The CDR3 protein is CASSWTGHEQYF. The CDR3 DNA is TGTGCCAGCAGCTGGACAGGGCACGAGCAGTACTTC.

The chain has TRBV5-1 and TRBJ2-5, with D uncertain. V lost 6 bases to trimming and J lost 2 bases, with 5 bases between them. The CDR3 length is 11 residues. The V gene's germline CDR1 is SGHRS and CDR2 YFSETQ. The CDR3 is CASKLQETQYF. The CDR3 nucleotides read TGCGCCAGCAAGCTTCAAGAGACCCAGTACTTC.

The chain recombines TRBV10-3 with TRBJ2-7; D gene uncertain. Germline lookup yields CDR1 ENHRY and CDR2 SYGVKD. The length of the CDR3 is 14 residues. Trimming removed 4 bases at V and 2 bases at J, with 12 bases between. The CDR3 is CAISAVGPAYEQYF. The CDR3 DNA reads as TGTGCCATCAGTGCAGTCGGACCCGCCTACGAGCAGTACTTC.

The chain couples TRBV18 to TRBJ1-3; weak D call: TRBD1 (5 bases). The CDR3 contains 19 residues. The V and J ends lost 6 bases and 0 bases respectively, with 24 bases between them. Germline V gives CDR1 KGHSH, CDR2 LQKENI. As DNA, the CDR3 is TGTGCCAGCTCCCCCCAGACGGGGGTAGGGAGCCTCTCTGGAAACACCATATATTTT. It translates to CASSPQTGVGSLSGNTIYF. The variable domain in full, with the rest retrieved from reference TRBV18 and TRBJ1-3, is NAGVMQNPRHLVRRRGQEARLRCSPMKGHSHVYWYRQLPEEGLKFMVYLQKENIIDESGMPKERFSAEFPKEGPSILRIQQVVRGDSAAYFCASSPQTGVGSLSGNTIYFGEGSWLTVV.

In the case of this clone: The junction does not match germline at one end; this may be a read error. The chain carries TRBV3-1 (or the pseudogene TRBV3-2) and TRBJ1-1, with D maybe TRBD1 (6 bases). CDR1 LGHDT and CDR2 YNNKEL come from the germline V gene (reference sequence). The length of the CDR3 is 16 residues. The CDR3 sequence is CASSQSSQGLNAEAFF. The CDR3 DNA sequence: TGTGCCAGCAGCCAGAGTTCTCAGGGGCTGAACGCTGAAGCTTTCTTT.